This record concerns one T cell receptor (beta chain) sequence. Its antigen is not known. This entry belongs to a study of CD8+CD57+ T cells in acquired aplastic anemia. Study details: The mean DNA yield obtained from sorted CD4+ and CD8+ cells came to around 3 ug. Healthy donors gave approximately 9.8 million reads on average for CD4+ cells.

Researchers used genomic DNA as the template to profile TCR beta VDJ and CDR3. TCRdb analysed the reads with MiXCR anew, one entry per CDR3 protein. The data show roughly 61,000 distinct CDR3 sequences, about 54% seen once. Points from the study as a whole: Patients and controls shared 25 to 30 CD8+ CDR3 sequences, which appeared highly expressed in patients and within their immunodominant clones. Levels of CD8+ Simpson's diversity were not significantly distinct in patients versus controls.

From germline, CDR1 is LNHDA and CDR2 SQIVND (reference sequence). Germline trimming cut 9 bases from V and 7 bases from J; bases unmatched to any gene: 10. The CDR3 sequence is 15 residues long. Sample: sorted CD4+, CD8+, or CD8+CD57+ T cells (not recorded which) from PBMCs. The receptor comes from a human donor in good health, serving as a control. The chain links TRBV19 to TRBJ2-1; TRBD2 matches at 12 bases. CDR3 sequence reads: CASSAGLAGVNEQFF. CDR3 bases: TGTGCCAGCAGCGCGGGACTAGCGGGCGTTAATGAGCAGTTCTTC.